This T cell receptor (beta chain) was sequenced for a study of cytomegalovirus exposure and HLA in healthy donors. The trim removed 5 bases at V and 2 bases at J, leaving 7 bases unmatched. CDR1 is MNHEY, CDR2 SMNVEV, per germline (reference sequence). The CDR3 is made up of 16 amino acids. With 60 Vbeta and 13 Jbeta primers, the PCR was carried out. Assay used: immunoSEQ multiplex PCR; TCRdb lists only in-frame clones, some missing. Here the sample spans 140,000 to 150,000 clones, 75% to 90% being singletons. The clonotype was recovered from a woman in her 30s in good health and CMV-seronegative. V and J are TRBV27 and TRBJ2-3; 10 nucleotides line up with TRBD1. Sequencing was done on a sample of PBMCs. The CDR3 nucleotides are TGTGCCAGCAGTGCCGACAGGGGGCACTACACAGATACGCAGTATTTT. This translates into CASSADRGHYTDTQYF.